This TCR beta chain was recovered during a study of Graves' ophthalmopathy and Graves' hyperthyroidism. In this cohort, patients with other autoimmune diseases, uncontrolled infections, pregnancy or lactation were excluded. RNA transcripts yielded amplified TCR beta CDR3 regions. In the first round, RT-PCR was carried out with HTBI primers, and a multiplex PCR formed the second round. TCRdb passed the multiplex PCR reads through MiXCR, listing each CDR3 protein once. The sample carries around 1.1 million distinct CDR3 sequences, roughly two fifths recorded once. The CDR3 runs 14 residues. Trimming took off 7 bases at V and 10 bases at J, with 20 bases between the two ends. Germline V gives CDR1 MNHNY, CDR2 SVGAGI (reference sequence).

The chain employs TRBV6-6 and TRBJ1-3, with D maybe TRBD1 (5 bases). Sequenced sample: peripheral blood or thyroid tissue (not recorded which). The TCR sequence derives from an adult man with Graves' hyperthyroidism. CDR3 DNA sequence: TGTGCCAGCACCGACCACCAGGACATCTGGACCATATATTTT. Protein: CASTDHQDIWTIYF.